The clone carrying this T cell receptor (beta chain) was seen only a few times. Its antigen is still unknown. This table comes from immunoSEQ multiplex PCR, and its TCRdb copy is limited to in-frame clones, with some not included. The table has approximately 120,000 clones, about 90% seen once. This entry belongs to a study of T cell responses to AZD1222 COVID-19 vaccine. Study-wide results and limits: The study found Spike-specific TCR breadth and depth rose after two AZD1222 doses. CD4 TCRs linked to vaccination spanned spike, dominating at 160-218 and 743-854. Baseline antibody screening turned up just a handful of seropositive AZD1222 recipients. Repertoires were obtained only post-peak T cell response.

V was shortened by 0 bases and J by 1 base, with 8 bases between the two germline ends. This CDR3 contains 15 residues. Germline CDR1 is SGHRS and CDR2 is YFSETQ. The sample here was peripheral blood, taken on day 0 of AZD1222 vaccination. This chain joins TRBV5-1 and TRBJ1-5, with D possibly matching TRBD1 (5 bases). The TCR originated in an adult in good health. The CDR3 DNA sequence: TGCGCCAGCAGCTTGGGGGGGGTGAGCAATCAGCCCCAGCATTTT. Protein sequence: CASSLGGVSNQPQHF.